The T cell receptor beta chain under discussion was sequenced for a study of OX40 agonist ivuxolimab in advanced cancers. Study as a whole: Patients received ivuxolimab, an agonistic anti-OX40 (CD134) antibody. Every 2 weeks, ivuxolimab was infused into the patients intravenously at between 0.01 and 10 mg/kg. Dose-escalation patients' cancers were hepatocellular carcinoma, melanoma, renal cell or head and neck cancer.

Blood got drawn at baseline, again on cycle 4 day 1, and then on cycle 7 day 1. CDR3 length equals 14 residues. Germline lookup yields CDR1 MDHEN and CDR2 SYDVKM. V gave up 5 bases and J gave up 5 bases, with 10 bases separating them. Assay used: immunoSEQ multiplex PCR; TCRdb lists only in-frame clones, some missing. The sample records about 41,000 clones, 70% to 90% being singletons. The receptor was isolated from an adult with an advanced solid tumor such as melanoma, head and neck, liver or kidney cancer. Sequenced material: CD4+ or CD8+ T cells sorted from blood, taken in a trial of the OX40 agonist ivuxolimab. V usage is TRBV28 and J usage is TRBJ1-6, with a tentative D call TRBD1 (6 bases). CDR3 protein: CASSPTGNNSPLHF. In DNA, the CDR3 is TGTGCCAGCAGTCCCACAGGGAATAATTCACCCCTCCACTTT.